This T cell receptor beta chain came from a study of blood T cell repertoires in COVID-19. Study as a whole: The United States, Italy and Spain were the sources of the acute and convalescent COVID-19 samples. In each case, the material was cDNA or gDNA derived from T cells, B-cell-depleted T cells, or PBMCs.

The CDR3 length is 13 residues. The germline V gene has CDR1 KGHDR and CDR2 SFDVKD. Between the trimmed V and J ends, which lost 5 bases and 2 bases, there was a span of 8 bases. Profiling relied on immunoSEQ multiplex PCR, and the TCRdb table lists in-frame clones only, not all of them. The sample lists roughly 330,000 clones; 80% to 90% were seen once. All recovered Cohort 3 donors got two negative PCRs, got clearance, or saw symptom resolution. Material: PBMCs or T cells enriched from blood (not recorded which). The chain is built from TRBV24-1 and TRBJ1-2, with D perhaps matching TRBD1 (5 bases). This clonotype originated in a woman in her 30s who had recovered from COVID-19. CDR3 DNA sequence: TGTGCCACCAGTGGGGGGGACAACTATGGCTACACCTTC. It yields the protein CATSGGDNYGYTF.